Listed below are T cell receptor beta chains from one sample, sequenced in a study of CD8 T cells in ankylosing spondylitis. TCRdb passed the 5' RACE reads through MiXCR, listing each CDR3 protein once. This repertoire shows 650,000 to 800,000 distinct CDR3 sequences, roughly 20% found once; its top ten account for around 20%. Sequencing used blood, either unsorted or a sorted T cell fraction (not recorded which). Source of these receptors: a male donor with ankylosing spondylitis. The CDR3 runs from the conserved cysteine through the conserved F or W. Fields, in order: clone size, D gene, V gene, CDR3 length, J gene, CDR3 DNA, CDR3 protein. The D gene is left open where the match is weak. Where a row states a size, it is once, few, many or the class of an expanded clone; other rows omit it.

>NA|NA|TRBV5-8|17|TRBJ1-5
TGTGCCAGCAGCTCTACACAGGGACATAATAGCAATCAGCCCCAGCATTTT
CASSSTQGHNSNQPQHF
>many|TRBD2|TRBV12-3/TRBV12-4|16|TRBJ2-1
TGTGCCAGCAGTGCGGGACTAGCGGGGGGGTACAATGAGCAGTTCTTC
CASSAGLAGGYNEQFF
>NA|NA|TRBV11-2|16|TRBJ2-2
TGTGCCAGCAGCTCCCTCCGGGAGCTAAACACCGGGGAGCTGTTTTTT
CASSSLRELNTGELFF
>NA|NA|TRBV5-1|14|TRBJ2-7
TGCGCCAGCAGCCCCCTGAACTTCTCCTACGAGCAGTACTTC
CASSPLNFSYEQYF
>few|NA|TRBV10-3|14|TRBJ1-2
TGTGCCATCAGTGAGTCCGGAGCTAACTATGGCTACACCTTC
CAISESGANYGYTF
>NA|TRBD1|TRBV24-1|18|TRBJ2-5
TGTGCCACCCCCGTAGAGAGGGGGCCCCGGGACGAGCAAGAGACCCAGTACTTC
CATPVERGPRDEQETQYF
>few|NA|TRBV18|17|TRBJ2-1
TGTGCCAGCTCACCCAACCCAGTCTCGGCTCTTTACAATGAGCAGTTCTTC
CASSPNPVSALYNEQFF
>NA|NA|TRBV12-3/TRBV12-4|15|TRBJ2-1
TGTGCCAGCAACCCCGGTTACCTCGCCCCAAATGAGCAGTTCTTC
CASNPGYLAPNEQFF
>few|NA|TRBV5-1|17|TRBJ2-5
TGCGCCAGCAGCTTGGGGGCCAGGGCCTCCACCCAAGAGACCCAGTACTTC
CASSLGARASTQETQYF
>NA|NA|TRBV11-2|13|TRBJ1-1
TGTGCCAGCAGCTTGGATGCAGGGTTACTAGCTTTCTTT
CASSLDAGLLAFF